This T cell receptor (beta chain) was identified during a study of cytomegalovirus exposure and HLA in healthy donors. General observations from the study: By HLA locus, TCR association rates varied in a later analysis, with DRB1 showing the most and HLA-C the fewest. The Asian-associated ancestry cluster reportedly had fewer N-insertions than the approximately 670-donor mean in a later analysis. A prior analysis recorded that most TCR beta V segments were productive about 90% or about 30% of the time.

The study sampled nominally healthy donors, though unrecorded immune exposures were likely. Germline V gives CDR1 SGDLS, CDR2 YYNGEE. CDR3 size: 15 residues. Trimming removed 3 bases from V and 2 bases from J, with 14 bases in between. It was with 60 Vbeta and 13 Jbeta primers that the PCR ran. The assay was immunoSEQ multiplex PCR, and TCRdb's table has in-frame clones only and misses some. The sample holds about 90,000 clones, around 78% seen once. This clone has a handful of counts. What it binds is not known. The J gene is TRBJ1-2, the V gene TRBV9; D ambiguous. The source is a man under 40 in good health and CMV-seronegative. What was sequenced was PBMCs. The CDR3 DNA reads as TGTGCCAGCAGCGCCGAGCAGAGGATCAACTATGGCTACACCTTC. Translated: CASSAEQRINYGYTF.